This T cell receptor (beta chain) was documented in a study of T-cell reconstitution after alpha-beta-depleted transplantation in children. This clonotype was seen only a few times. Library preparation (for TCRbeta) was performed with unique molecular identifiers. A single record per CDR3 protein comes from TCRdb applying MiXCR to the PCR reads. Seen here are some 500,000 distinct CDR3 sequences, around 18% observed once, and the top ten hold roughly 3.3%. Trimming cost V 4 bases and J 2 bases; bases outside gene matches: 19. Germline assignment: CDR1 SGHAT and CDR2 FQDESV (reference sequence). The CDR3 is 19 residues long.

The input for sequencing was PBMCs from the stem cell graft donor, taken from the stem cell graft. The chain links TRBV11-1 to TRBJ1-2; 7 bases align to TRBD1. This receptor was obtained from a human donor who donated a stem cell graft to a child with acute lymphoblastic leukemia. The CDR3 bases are TGTGCCAGCAGCTCACCTGCCGGGACAGCGGCACCTTTAAACTATGGCTACACCTTC. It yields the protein CASSSPAGTAAPLNYGYTF.